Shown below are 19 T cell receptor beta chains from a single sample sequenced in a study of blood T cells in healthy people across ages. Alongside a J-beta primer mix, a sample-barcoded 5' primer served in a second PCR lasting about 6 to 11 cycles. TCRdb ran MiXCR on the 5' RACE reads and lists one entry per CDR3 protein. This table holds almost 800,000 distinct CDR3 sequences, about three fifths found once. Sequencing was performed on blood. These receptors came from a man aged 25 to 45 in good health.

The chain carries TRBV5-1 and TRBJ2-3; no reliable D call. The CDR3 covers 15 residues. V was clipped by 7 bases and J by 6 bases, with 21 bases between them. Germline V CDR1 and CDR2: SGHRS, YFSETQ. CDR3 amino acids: CASGESAISLDTQYF. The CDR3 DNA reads TGCGCCAGCGGTGAATCGGCCATCTCTTTGGATACGCAGTATTTT.

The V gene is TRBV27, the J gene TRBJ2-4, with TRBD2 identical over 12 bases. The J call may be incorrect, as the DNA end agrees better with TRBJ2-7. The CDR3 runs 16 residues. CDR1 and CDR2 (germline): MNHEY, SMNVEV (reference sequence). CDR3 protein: CASSSRLAGEIYEQYF. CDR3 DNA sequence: TGTGCCAGCAGTTCACGACTAGCGGGGGAAATCTACGAGCAGTACTTC.

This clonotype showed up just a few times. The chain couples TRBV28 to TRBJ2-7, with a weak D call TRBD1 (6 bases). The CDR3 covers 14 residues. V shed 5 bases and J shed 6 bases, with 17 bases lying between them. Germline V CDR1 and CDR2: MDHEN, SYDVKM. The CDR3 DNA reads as TGTGCCAGCAGTCAGTATGGGACAAATCCCGAGCAGTACTTC. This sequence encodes CASSQYGTNPEQYF. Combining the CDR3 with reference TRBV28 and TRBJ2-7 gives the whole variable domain DVKVTQSSRYLVKRTGEKVFLECVQDMDHENMFWYRQDPGLGLRLIYFSYDVKMKEKGDIPEGYSVSREKKERFSLILESASTNQTSMYLCASSQYGTNPEQYFGPGTRLTVT.

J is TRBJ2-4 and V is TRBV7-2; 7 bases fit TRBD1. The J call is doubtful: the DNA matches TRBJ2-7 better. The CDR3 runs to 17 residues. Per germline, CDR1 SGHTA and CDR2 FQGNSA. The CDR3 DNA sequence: TGTGCCAGTAGCGCCCGGACAGGAGAAATTCCCGCCGGCGAGCAGTACTTC. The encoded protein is CASSARTGEIPAGEQYF.

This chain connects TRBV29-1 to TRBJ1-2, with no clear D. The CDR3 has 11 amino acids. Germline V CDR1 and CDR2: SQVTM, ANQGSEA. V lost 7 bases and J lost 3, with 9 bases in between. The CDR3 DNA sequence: TGCAGCGCTGGTATGGACTATGGCTACACCTTC. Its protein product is CSAGMDYGYTF.

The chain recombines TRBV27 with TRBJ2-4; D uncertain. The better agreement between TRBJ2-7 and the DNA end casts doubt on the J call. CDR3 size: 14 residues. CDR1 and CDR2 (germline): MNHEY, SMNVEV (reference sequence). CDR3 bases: TGTGCCAGCAGTTCAACCGTCAAAGACTACGAGCAGTACTTC. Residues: CASSSTVKDYEQYF.

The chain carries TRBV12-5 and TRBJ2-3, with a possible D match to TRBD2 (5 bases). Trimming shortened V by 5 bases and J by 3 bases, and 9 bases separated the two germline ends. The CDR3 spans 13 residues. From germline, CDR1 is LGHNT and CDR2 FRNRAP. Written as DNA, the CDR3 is TGTGCTAGTGGTAACGGGGAGACAGATACGCAGTATTTT. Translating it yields CASGNGETDTQYF.

The CDR3 loop reads CASSLRQEADTEAFF. The CDR3, as DNA: TGTGCCAGCAGTTTAAGACAGGAAGCGGACACTGAAGCTTTCTTT. The chain carries TRBV27 and TRBJ1-1; D perhaps matches TRBD1 (6 bases). Trimming removed 2 bases at V and 3 bases at J, with 13 bases between. The CDR3 contains 15 residues. Germline CDR1 and CDR2: MNHEY and SMNVEV (reference sequence).

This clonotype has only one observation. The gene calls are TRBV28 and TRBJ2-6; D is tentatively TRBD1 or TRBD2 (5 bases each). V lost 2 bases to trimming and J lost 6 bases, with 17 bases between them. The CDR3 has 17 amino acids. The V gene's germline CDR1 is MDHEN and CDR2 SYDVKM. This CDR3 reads CASSLPRTGAEANVLTF. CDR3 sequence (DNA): TGTGCCAGCAGTTTACCCCGGACCGGGGCTGAGGCCAACGTCCTGACTTTC.

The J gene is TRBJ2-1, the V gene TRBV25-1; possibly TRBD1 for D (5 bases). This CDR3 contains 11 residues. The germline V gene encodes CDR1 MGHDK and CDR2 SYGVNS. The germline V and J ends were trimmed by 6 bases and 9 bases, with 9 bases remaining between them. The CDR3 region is CASSRQLEQFF. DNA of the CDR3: TGTGCCAGCAGCCGACAGCTTGAGCAGTTCTTC.

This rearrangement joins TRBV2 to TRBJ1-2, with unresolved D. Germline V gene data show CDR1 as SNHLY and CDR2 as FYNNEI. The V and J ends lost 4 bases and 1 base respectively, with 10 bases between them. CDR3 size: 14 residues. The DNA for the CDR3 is TGTGCCAGCAGTGCCCTCGAGGGTAACTATGGCTACACCTTC. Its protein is CASSALEGNYGYTF.

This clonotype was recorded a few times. DNA of the CDR3: TGTGCCATCAGTGGAATGAACGGATACGAGCAGTACTTC. Its protein product is CAISGMNGYEQYF. J is TRBJ2-4 and V is TRBV10-3; D is uncertain. With the DNA end fitting TRBJ2-7 better, the J assignment may be wrong. The germline V gene has CDR1 ENHRY and CDR2 SYGVKD. The CDR3 has 13 residues.

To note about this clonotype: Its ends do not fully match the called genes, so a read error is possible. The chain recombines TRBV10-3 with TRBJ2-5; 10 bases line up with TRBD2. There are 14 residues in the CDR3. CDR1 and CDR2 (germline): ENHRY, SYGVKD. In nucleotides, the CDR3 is TGTGCCATCAACAGCGGGGGGGCGGGAGAGACCCATTACTTC. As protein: CAINSGGAGETHYF.

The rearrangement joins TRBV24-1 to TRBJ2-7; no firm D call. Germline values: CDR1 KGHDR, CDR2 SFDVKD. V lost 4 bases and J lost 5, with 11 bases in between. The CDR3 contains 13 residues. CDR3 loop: CATSDPINHEQYF. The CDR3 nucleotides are TGTGCCACCAGTGACCCCATTAACCACGAGCAGTACTTC.

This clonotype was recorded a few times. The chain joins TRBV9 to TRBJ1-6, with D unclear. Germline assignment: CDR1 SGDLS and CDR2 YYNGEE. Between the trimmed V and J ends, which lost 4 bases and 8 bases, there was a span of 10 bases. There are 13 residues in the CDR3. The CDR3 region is CASSRDRDSPLHF. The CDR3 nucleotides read TGTGCCAGCAGCCGTGATCGCGATTCACCCCTCCACTTT. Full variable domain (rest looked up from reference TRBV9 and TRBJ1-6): DSGVTQTPKHLITATGQRVTLRCSPRSGDLSVYWYQQSLDQGLQFLIQYYNGEERAKGNILERFSAQQFPDLHSELNLSSLELGDSALYFCASSRDRDSPLHFGNGTRLTVT.

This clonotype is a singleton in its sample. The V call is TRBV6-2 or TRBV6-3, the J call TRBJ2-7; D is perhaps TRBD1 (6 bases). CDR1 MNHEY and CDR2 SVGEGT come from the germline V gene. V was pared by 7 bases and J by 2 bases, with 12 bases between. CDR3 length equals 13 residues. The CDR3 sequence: CASTQDRPYEQYF. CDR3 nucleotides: TGTGCCAGCACTCAGGACAGACCCTACGAGCAGTACTTC.

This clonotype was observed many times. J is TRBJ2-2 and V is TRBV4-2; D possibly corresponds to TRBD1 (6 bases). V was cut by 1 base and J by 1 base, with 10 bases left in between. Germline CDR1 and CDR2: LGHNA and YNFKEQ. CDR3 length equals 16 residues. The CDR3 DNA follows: TGTGCCAGCAGCCAAGTGGTGGGACAGAACACCGGGGAGCTGTTTTTT. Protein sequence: CASSQVVGQNTGELFF.

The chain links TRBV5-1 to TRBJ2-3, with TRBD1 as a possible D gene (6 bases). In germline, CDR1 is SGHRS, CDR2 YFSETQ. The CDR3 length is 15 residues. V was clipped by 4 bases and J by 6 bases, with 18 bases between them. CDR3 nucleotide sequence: TGCGCCAGCAGCATACAGGGTTACGAGGGGGATACGCAGTATTTT. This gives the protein CASSIQGYEGDTQYF.

CDR3 sequence (DNA): TGTGCCAGCATCCGGGGCGAGGGAGAGACCCAGTACTTC. Translated, it gives CASIRGEGETQYF. The chain combines TRBV28 with TRBJ2-5, with D perhaps TRBD1 or TRBD2 (5 bases each). The CDR3 length is 13 residues. Germline V gene sequence: CDR1 MDHEN, CDR2 SYDVKM. Trimming left V 7 bases short and J 4 bases short, with 13 bases between.